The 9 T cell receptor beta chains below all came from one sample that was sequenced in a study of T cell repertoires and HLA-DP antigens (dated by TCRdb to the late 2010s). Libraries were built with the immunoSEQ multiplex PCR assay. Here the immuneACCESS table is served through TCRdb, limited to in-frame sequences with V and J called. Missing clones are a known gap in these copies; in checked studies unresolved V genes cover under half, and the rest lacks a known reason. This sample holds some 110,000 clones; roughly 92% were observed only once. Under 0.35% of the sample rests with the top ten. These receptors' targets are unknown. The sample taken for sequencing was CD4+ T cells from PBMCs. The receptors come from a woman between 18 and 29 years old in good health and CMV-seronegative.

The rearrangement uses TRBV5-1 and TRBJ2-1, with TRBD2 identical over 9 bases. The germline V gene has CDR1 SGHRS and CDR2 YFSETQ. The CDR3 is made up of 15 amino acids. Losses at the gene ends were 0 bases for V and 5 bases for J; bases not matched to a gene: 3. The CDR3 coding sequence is TGCGCCAGCAGCTTGGTGGCTAGCGGGGACAATGAGCAGTTCTTC. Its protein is CASSLVASGDNEQFF.

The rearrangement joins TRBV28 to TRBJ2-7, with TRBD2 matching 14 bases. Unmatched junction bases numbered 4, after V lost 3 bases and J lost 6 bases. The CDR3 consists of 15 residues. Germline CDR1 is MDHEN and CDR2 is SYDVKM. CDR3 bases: TGTGCCAGCAGTTTGGCGGGACTAGCGGGAGTCGAGCAGTACTTC. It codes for CASSLAGLAGVEQYF.

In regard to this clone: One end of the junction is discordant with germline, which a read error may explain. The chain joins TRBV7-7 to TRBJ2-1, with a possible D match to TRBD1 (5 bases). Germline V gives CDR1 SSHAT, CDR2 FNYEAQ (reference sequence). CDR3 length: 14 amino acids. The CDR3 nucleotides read TGTGCTAGCAGCTCCGGACAATTTGGCAATGAGCAGTTCTTC. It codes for CASSSGQFGNEQFF.

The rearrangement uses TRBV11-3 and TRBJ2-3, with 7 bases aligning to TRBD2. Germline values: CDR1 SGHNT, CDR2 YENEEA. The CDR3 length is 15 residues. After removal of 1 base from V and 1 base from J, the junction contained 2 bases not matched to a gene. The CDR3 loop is CASSLGTSGTDTQYF. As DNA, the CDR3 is TGTGCCAGCAGCTTAGGTACTAGCGGCACAGATACGCAGTATTTT.

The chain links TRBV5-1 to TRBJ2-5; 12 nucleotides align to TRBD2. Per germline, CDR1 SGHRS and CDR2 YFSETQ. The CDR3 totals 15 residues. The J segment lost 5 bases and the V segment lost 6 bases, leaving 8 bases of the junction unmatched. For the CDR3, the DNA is TGCGCCAGCACAAGACTAGCGGGGGTAATTGAGACCCAGTACTTC. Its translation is CASTRLAGVIETQYF.

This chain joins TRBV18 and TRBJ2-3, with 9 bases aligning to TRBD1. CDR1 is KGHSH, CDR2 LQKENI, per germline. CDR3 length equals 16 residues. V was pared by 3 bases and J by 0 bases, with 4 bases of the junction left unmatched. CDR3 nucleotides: TGTGCCAGCTCACCCGGACAGGGGACTAGCACAGATACGCAGTATTTT. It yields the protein CASSPGQGTSTDTQYF.

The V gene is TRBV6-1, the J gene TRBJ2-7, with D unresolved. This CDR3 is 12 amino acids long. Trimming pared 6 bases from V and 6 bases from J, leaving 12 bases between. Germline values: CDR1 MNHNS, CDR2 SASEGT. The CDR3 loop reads CASRTYEGEQYV. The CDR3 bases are TGTGCCAGCAGAACGTACGAAGGCGAGCAGTACGTC.

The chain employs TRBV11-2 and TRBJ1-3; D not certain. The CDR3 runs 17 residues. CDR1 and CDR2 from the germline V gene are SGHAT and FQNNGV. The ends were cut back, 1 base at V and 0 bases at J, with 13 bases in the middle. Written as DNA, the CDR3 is TGTGCCAGCAGCTTAGTCAAGGGCCCGAGCTCTGGAAACACCATATATTTT. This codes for CASSLVKGPSSGNTIYF.

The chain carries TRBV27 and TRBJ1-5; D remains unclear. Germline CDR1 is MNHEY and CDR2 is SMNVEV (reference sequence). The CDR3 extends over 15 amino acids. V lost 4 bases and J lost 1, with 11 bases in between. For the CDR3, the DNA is TGTGCCAGCAGTTCGACCCTTCGGAGCAATCAGCCCCAGCATTTT. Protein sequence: CASSSTLRSNQPQHF.